The present T cell receptor (beta chain) was sequenced within a study of early T cells in non-severe SARS-CoV-2 infection. Germline V gene lookup returns CDR1 DFQATT and CDR2 SNEGSKA (reference sequence). Trimming took 6 bases from V and 0 from J; bases not matched to a gene: 6. This CDR3 comprises 14 residues. Attachment of unique molecular identifiers was made to individual cDNA molecules. MiXCR, run by TCRdb on the 5' RACE reads, gives a single entry per CDR3 protein. The table lists some 40,000 distinct CDR3 sequences, roughly 5% of them singletons. Sequencing was done on a sample of whole blood. This chain uses TRBV20-1 with TRBJ2-3, with 7 nucleotides matching TRBD1. This sequence originates from an adult who was a healthcare worker with PCR-confirmed SARS-CoV-2 infection or an uninfected control (not recorded which). As DNA, the CDR3 is TGCAGTGCCCGGGACAGCCAAAGCACAGATACGCAGTATTTT. Its protein is CSARDSQSTDTQYF.